A single sample is the source of the 19 T cell receptor beta chains below, sequenced in a study of cytomegalovirus exposure and HLA in healthy donors. 60 Vbeta and 13 Jbeta primers were used in PCR. Measured with immunoSEQ multiplex PCR; TCRdb has only the in-frame clones, and not every one. The data show some 130,000 clones, 60% to 80% seen once. The sequencing input was PBMCs. Receptors were obtained from a man aged 45-60 years in good health and CMV-seropositive.

About this clone: The same CDR3 also results from other DNA sequences found in this sample. The chain couples TRBV7-2 to TRBJ1-5; D is unclear. There are 14 residues in the CDR3. The germline gives CDR1 SGHTA, CDR2 FQGNSA. Deletions cut 6 bases from V and 1 base from J, with 10 bases between. Here the CDR3 reads CASSPAGSNQPQHF. The CDR3 nucleotides are TGTGCCAGCAGTCCCGCGGGGAGCAATCAGCCCCAGCATTTT.

In DNA, the CDR3 is TGTGCCAGCAGCTCTGGAGAGTGGGTAGCGGGAGGTCAAGAGACCCAGTACTTC. This encodes CASSSGEWVAGGQETQYF. The J gene is TRBJ2-5, the V gene TRBV5-5, with TRBD2 matching 10 bases. The V gene end was trimmed by 3 bases and the J gene end by 2 bases; junction bases not matched to a gene: 13. CDR3 size: 18 residues. The germline CDR1 and CDR2 sequences are SGHKS and YYEKEE (reference sequence).

The chain is built from TRBV11-2 and TRBJ2-1, with 8 nucleotides matching TRBD1. V lost 3 bases, J lost 5 bases, and 6 bases stayed unmatched. CDR3 size: 15 residues. The germline V gene has CDR1 SGHAT and CDR2 FQNNGV. The CDR3 nucleotides are TGTGCCAGCAGCTTTACAGGGGGAGGAAACAATGAGCAGTTCTTC. It encodes CASSFTGGGNNEQFF.

The chain carries TRBV7-8 and TRBJ2-2; D might be TRBD1 (6 bases). Trimming took 2 bases from V and 7 from J, leaving 8 bases between them. The germline CDR1 and CDR2 sequences are SGHVS and FQNEAQ. The CDR3 extends over 13 amino acids. Written as DNA, the CDR3 is TGTGCCAGCAGCTTACCAGGGGTCGGGGAGCTGTTTTTT. Protein sequence: CASSLPGVGELFF.

This clone appeared once. The chain combines TRBV19 with TRBJ1-2; TRBD1 matches at 11 bases. The trim removed 6 bases at V and 8 bases at J, leaving 8 bases unmatched. There are 14 residues in the CDR3. Germline V gene lookup returns CDR1 LNHDA and CDR2 SQIVND (reference sequence). CDR3 region: CASRRTGGEVGYTF. The DNA for the CDR3 is TGTGCCAGTAGGAGGACAGGGGGCGAGGTCGGCTACACCTTC.

This chain uses TRBV5-1 with TRBJ1-1; D ambiguous. Germline V gives CDR1 SGHRS, CDR2 YFSETQ. The CDR3 extends over 13 amino acids. V was clipped by 4 bases and J by 4 bases, with 11 bases between them. DNA of the CDR3: TGCGCCAGCAGCCTAGGCGTGGGCACTGAAGCTTTCTTT. This translates into CASSLGVGTEAFF.

This chain links TRBV12-1 with TRBJ2-7; the DNA was not compared with TRBD1, the D call given in the table. TRBV12-1 corresponds to a pseudogene. The CDR3 is made up of 14 amino acids. The DNA for the CDR3 is TGTGCCAGCAGCGCTGACAGGGGGCCGTACGAGCAGTACTTC. Translation gives CASSADRGPYEQYF.

The genes are TRBV5-6 and TRBJ1-1; tentatively, D is TRBD1 (6 bases). The CDR3 consists of 15 residues. Trimming stripped 1 base from V and 2 bases from J, with 12 bases between. CDR1 and CDR2 (germline): SGHDT, YYEEEE. In DNA, the CDR3 is TGTGCCAGCAGCTTGACAGGGAGACGCAACACTGAAGCTTTCTTT. Its protein product is CASSLTGRRNTEAFF.

This clone showed up just once. This rearrangement joins TRBV7-2 to TRBJ2-3; 12 bases match TRBD2. Germline V gives CDR1 SGHTA, CDR2 FQGNSA. The CDR3 has 16 residues. V lost 4 bases and J lost 0; bases outside the gene matches: 2. The CDR3: CASSWTSGASTDTQYF. The CDR3 DNA reads TGTGCCAGCAGCTGGACTAGCGGGGCTAGCACAGATACGCAGTATTTT. The full variable domain, its missing parts supplied by reference TRBV7-2 and TRBJ2-3, is GAGVSQSPSNKVTEKGKDVELRCDPISGHTALYWYRQSLGQGLEFLIYFQGNSAPDKSGLPSDRFSAERTGGSVSTLTIQRTQQEDSAVYLCASSWTSGASTDTQYFGPGTRLTVL.

This chain joins TRBV4-1 and TRBJ1-6, with D possibly matching TRBD1 (6 bases). Germline lookup yields CDR1 MGHRA and CDR2 YSYEKL. The length of the CDR3 is 15 residues. The germline V and J ends were trimmed by 4 bases and 9 bases, with 16 bases remaining between them. Written as DNA, the CDR3 is TGCGCCAGCAGCCGAGAGGGGGGAGGAGGTTCACCCCTCCACTTT. This encodes CASSREGGGGSPLHF.

CDR3 residues: CAISPDRAAVGEQFF. Here the CDR3 DNA reads TGTGCCATCAGCCCGGACAGGGCGGCGGTCGGGGAGCAGTTCTTC. The chain has TRBV10-3 and TRBJ2-1; 8 nucleotides align to TRBD1. Germline V gene lookup returns CDR1 ENHRY and CDR2 SYGVKD. The CDR3 loop spans 15 amino acids. V shed 6 bases and J 10 bases; nucleotides not matched to a gene: 14.

The V call is TRBV7-3, the J call TRBJ2-5; 8 bases match TRBD1. Losses at the gene ends were 6 bases for V and 6 bases for J; bases not matched to a gene: 12. Germline CDR1 is SGHTA and CDR2 is FQGTGA. This CDR3 has 15 residues. CDR3 DNA sequence: TGTGCCAGCAGTCCCTACTCAGACAGGGGACAGACCCAGTACTTC. Translation gives CASSPYSDRGQTQYF. The full variable domain, completed using reference TRBV7-3 and TRBJ2-5, is GAGVSQTPSNKVTEKGKYVELRCDPISGHTALYWYRQSLGQGPEFLIYFQGTGAADDSGLPNDRFFAVRPEGSVSTLKIQRTERGDSAVYLCASSPYSDRGQTQYFGPGTRLLVL.

In this sample, this clone turned up a few times. V is TRBV5-1 and J is TRBJ1-1, with D perhaps matching TRBD1 (6 bases). V lost 4 bases and J 5 bases, leaving 15 bases between the germline ends. In germline, CDR1 is SGHRS, CDR2 YFSETQ. The CDR3 spans 14 residues. The CDR3 here is CASSGGKGVTEAFF. The CDR3 DNA reads TGCGCCAGCAGCGGGGGCAAGGGGGTTACTGAAGCTTTCTTT.

This sequence joins TRBV27 and TRBJ2-2; D gene uncertain. This CDR3 is built from 14 residues. V dropped 4 bases and J dropped 0 bases, with 6 bases sitting between them. The germline V gene has CDR1 MNHEY and CDR2 SMNVEV (reference sequence). The CDR3 sequence is CASSSGANTGELFF. CDR3 nucleotide sequence: TGTGCCAGCAGTTCAGGCGCGAACACCGGGGAGCTGTTTTTT.

This chain links TRBV7-2 with TRBJ2-7; 8 positions agree with TRBD2. Germline V gives CDR1 SGHTA, CDR2 FQGNSA. The ends lost 3 bases at V and 2 bases at J; junction bases unmatched: 3. The CDR3 has 14 amino acids. The CDR3 loop is CASSFGLAAYEQYF. The CDR3 bases are TGTGCCAGCAGCTTCGGACTAGCAGCCTACGAGCAGTACTTC.

This clone was seen just once. The chain carries TRBV7-6 and TRBJ2-5; 9 positions agree with TRBD1. The J call is uncertain, as TRBJ2-7 better fits the DNA end. Germline CDR1 SGHVS, CDR2 FNYEAQ. This CDR3 contains 16 residues. The CDR3 reads CASSLGPGQGSYEQYF. The CDR3 DNA is TGTGCCAGCAGCTTAGGCCCGGGACAGGGTTCCTACGAGCAGTACTTC.

This sequence joins TRBV4-3 and TRBJ2-2; TRBD1 matches at 9 bases. The CDR3 totals 16 residues. The V and J ends lost 2 bases and 7 bases, in that order; junction bases with no gene match: 8. CDR1 and CDR2 (germline): LGHNA, YSLEER. The CDR3 DNA follows: TGCGCCAGCAGCCAAATAGGGACAGGGAAGAACGGGGAGCTGTTTTTT. It yields the protein CASSQIGTGKNGELFF.

This rearrangement joins TRBV6-5 to TRBJ2-2, with 7 bases matching TRBD2. This CDR3 has 15 amino acids. The germline V gene has CDR1 MNHEY and CDR2 SVGAGI. The V segment lost 2 bases and the J segment 5 bases; nucleotides outside the gene matches: 5. The CDR3 coding sequence is TGTGCCAGCAGTTACCTGCAGGGAGGGACCGGGGAGCTGTTTTTT. Protein: CASSYLQGGTGELFF.

The chain employs TRBV6-6 and TRBJ1-2; 7 bases align to TRBD1. This CDR3 has 14 amino acids. After removal of 6 bases from V and 4 bases from J, the junction contained 8 bases not matched to a gene. Looked up from germline, CDR1 is MNHNY and CDR2 is SVGAGI (reference sequence). Written as DNA, the CDR3 is TGTGCCAGCAGCCCCGGGACAGCGACCTATGGCTACACCTTC. This translates into CASSPGTATYGYTF.